This TCR beta chain originates from a study of blood T cell repertoires in COVID-19. Study overall: Samples of COVID-19 (acute and convalescent) were obtained from the United States, Italy and Spain. Sample material is recorded as cDNA or gDNA derived from T cells, B-cell-depleted T cells, or PBMCs.

This CDR3 is 13 amino acids long. Germline assignment: CDR1 SGHAT and CDR2 FQNNGV. Points on this clone: A read error may account for a junction end that differs from germline.

Per the original data handling: Amplification of reference gene primers provided the estimated nucleated cell counts. TCRdb's table, derived via immunoSEQ multiplex PCR, lists solely in-frame clones and lacks some. V and J calls and clone size are as listed in that table; D and trimming were resolved from the DNA. The data contain about 120,000 clones, 88% of them seen just once; the ten biggest clones take up 1% to 1.5%. The chain couples TRBV11-2 to TRBJ2-1, with 11 bases fitting TRBD2. Source material: peripheral blood. This sequence was found in a woman older than 75 with acute or convalescent COVID-19. CDR3 in amino acids: CASSSGLAATRLF. The CDR3 region has the DNA TGTGCCAGCAGTTCGGGACTAGCGGCCACTCGGCTCTTC.